This TCR beta chain was identified in a study of blood T cell repertoires in COVID-19. Across the study: Samples came from the United States, Italy and Spain, spanning acute and convalescent COVID-19. From T cells, B-cell-depleted T cells, or PBMCs came the material, which was cDNA or gDNA.

The CDR3 runs to 11 residues. Germline-derived CDR1 and CDR2 are DFQATT and SNEGSKA (reference sequence). V was clipped by 8 bases and J by 6 bases; unmatched bases: 6. Authors' processing steps: Reference gene primer amplification in the assay estimated nucleated cell counts. Assay used: immunoSEQ multiplex PCR; TCRdb lists only in-frame clones, some missing. D and trimming were read from the DNA, whereas the V and J calls and clone size are those reported in that table. Of approximately 180,000 clones listed, 87% are singletons. Seattle enrolled patients during active infection and tracked them longitudinally.

V is TRBV20-1 and J is TRBJ2-5; 7 positions match TRBD2. This TCR was sampled from an older woman with COVID-19, enrolled during active disease. Sequenced sample: peripheral blood. CDR3 coding DNA: TGCAGTCAAGGCGGGAGACAGACCCAGTACTTC. It codes for CSQGGRQTQYF.